This record looks at one T cell receptor (beta chain) sequence and its context. This sample is part of a study of shared clonotypes between healthy human individuals. TCRdb's table, derived via immunoSEQ multiplex PCR, lists solely in-frame clones and lacks some. The sample shows millions of clones, approximately 94% of them seen only once. Germline V lookup: CDR1 SGHRS, CDR2 YFSETQ. The CDR3 sequence is 15 residues long. The trim removed 0 bases at V and 8 bases at J, leaving 6 bases unmatched. This chain joins TRBV5-1 and TRBJ2-1, with 9 bases fitting TRBD1. Sample: naive CD4+ T cells sorted from blood. As to subset: CD45RA+ positively selected. This clonotype originated in a man aged 18 to 30 in good health. The CDR3 bases are TGCGCCAGCAGCTTGGGGGCCGGGACAGGGTATGAGCAGTTCTTC. Amino acid sequence: CASSLGAGTGYEQFF.